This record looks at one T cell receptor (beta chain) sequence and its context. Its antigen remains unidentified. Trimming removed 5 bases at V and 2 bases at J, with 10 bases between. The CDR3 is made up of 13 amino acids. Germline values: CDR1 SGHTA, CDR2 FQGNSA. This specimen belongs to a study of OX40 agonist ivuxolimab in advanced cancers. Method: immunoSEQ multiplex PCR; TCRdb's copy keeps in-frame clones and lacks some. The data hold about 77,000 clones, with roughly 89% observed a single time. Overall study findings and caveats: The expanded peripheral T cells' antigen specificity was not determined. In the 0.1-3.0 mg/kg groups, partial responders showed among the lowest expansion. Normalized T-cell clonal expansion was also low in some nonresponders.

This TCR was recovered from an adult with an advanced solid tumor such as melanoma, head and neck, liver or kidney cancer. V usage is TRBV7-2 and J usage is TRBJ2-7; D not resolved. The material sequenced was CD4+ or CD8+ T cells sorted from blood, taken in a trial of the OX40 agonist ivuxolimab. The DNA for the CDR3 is TGTGCCAGCAGCCTTCGTTTCCCCTACGAGCAGTACTTC. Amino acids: CASSLRFPYEQYF.